This T cell receptor (beta chain) is drawn from a study of shared clonotypes between healthy human individuals (TCRdb year 2020). Regarding the research as a whole: A few men and a couple of women, aged 18 to 49 years, made up the cohort. For each donor, three plates each were used for CD4 naive and CD4 memory, two plates were used for CD8 naive, and one plate was used for CD8 memory. To estimate repertoire size and how much clonotypes are shared between individuals, the study performed deep sequencing of blood TCR repertoires from a handful of healthy adults. Different laboratories and diverse techniques were used to prepare libraries and sequence TCR repertoires, to increase sequencing depth and limit assay-specific biases. Each donor's leukapheresis produced roughly between about 0.9 and 9.5 billion PBMCs. Results the study describes overall, beyond this receptor: Pairwise subsampling indicated that sequencing depth was expected to affect the degree of clonotype sharing among donors. About 5% of naive CD4, 3.5% of naive CD8, 2% to 2.5% of memory CD4, and roughly 0.4% of memory CD8 clonotypes were shared across several donors. The small number of donors limited the genetic and exposure-history diversity represented. Sampling was restricted to blood, and TCR repertoires in tissue are likely to differ from TCR repertoires in blood. Rarefaction of sorted-subset datasets indicated incomplete sequencing despite the large sequencing depth. Compared with non-shared clonotypes, the clonotypes found in all four sorted-subset donors had higher generation probabilities. Larger estimated clonotype richness was generally found for naive subsets than for memory subsets.

CDR1 SGHNT and CDR2 YYREEE are derived from the germline V gene (reference sequence). The germline ends are 15 bases apart after V is trimmed by 0 bases and J by 2 bases. Inclusive of the bounding cysteine and phenylalanine, the CDR3 is 17 residues long. The read is trimmed to its CDR3 DNA, 51 bases read in frame from base 1. Using the deep immunoSEQ assay, multiplex PCR amplified TCR CDR3 regions from genomic DNA. For each cell subset, the extracted genomic DNA was distributed evenly across all wells of several immunoSEQ 96-well plates, and each plate served as one replicate. For sorted subsets, 200 ng of genomic DNA, equivalent to 30,000 or so T cell genomes, went into each replicate PCR. Purified libraries were quantified with a Qubit 3.0 fluorometer, sized on a Bioanalyzer 2100, and re-quantified with the KAPA Library Quantification kit. Every immunoSEQ 96-well plate was sequenced on a dedicated single-read 150-cycle Illumina NextSeq 550 flow cell. The authors processed their data as follows. The immunoSEQ output contained only junctional sequences without quality scores, so filtering could not match that applied to full-length reads. Sequences were annotated with PyIR, a Python wrapper for IgBLAST v1.9, and V/J genes and CDR3 were assigned using IMGT germline references. Reads with weak V/J assignments (E-value above 1e-6), missing CDR3, stop codons, out-of-frame junctions, or ambiguous translated residues were removed. V3J clonotypes were defined as sequences sharing the same inferred V gene, J gene, and CDR3 amino acid sequence. Percentage overlap between repertoires was computed as shared unique clonotypes divided by the size of the smaller repertoire. Richness of each repertoire was evaluated using RTK rarefaction, the Chao1 estimator, and Recon v2.1 estimates of unobserved clonotypes. For all TCRbeta clonotypes obtained by the gDNA method from a few donors, generation probabilities were computed with OLGA. The table comes from immuneACCESS by way of TCRdb, which keeps in-frame sequences with V and J called. Part of the clones is missing from these tables; in studies checked, under half for an unresolved V gene and the rest for unknown reasons. That table gives V, J and clone size, and the DNA gave D and trimming. The sample data list roughly 2,500,000 clones, and roughly 93% of these were observed just once. The ten largest clones add up to 0.36% of the sample.

To note about this clone: Its antigen is not yet known. Base-call qualities are not available, and no considerably larger clone is one nucleotide away.

Donors were healthy HIV-negative adults with no recently reported acute infections or vaccinations. All donors were Caucasian adults living in Nashville, Tennessee, USA. CD4+ T cells were enriched by magnetic negative selection, after which naive cells were positively selected on CD45RA and the negative fraction was taken as the memory subset. Blood was obtained by leukapheresis, after which PBMCs were separated by Ficoll-Histopaque density gradient centrifugation and cryopreserved in liquid nitrogen vapor phase. Analytical flow cytometry was used to check the purity and quantity of each magnetically sorted T cell population. Genomic DNA was isolated from each sorted fraction and quantified by UV absorbance on a Nanodrop 2000c.

Sequenced sample: naive CD4+ T cells from PBMCs. The cell subset or site tag for this specimen amounts to: CD45RA+ positively selected. This TCR was sampled from a man between 18 and 35 years old in good health. Some clones in this sample may be carry-over from other donors' samples. The rearranged chain carries TRBV5-4 and TRBJ2-1; the D gene is perhaps TRBD2, on 5 matching bases. The CDR3 reads as follows: CASSLDGRTQAYNEQFF. The nucleotide sequence is given as TGTGCCAGCAGCTTGGACGGGCGGACTCAGGCCTACAATGAGCAGTTCTTC.